Following are 25 T cell receptor beta chains from one sample sequenced in a study of CD8 T cells in ankylosing spondylitis. What these receptors recognize is not known. Findings of the study overall: What appeared characteristic of ankylosing spondylitis blood was a TCR beta motif of eight highly homologous variants.

TCRdb called the 5' RACE reads again in MiXCR, with one record for every CDR3 protein. The profile shows some 330,000 distinct CDR3 sequences, 7% to 9% of them singletons. Material: blood, either unsorted or a sorted T cell fraction (not recorded which). The receptors were gathered from a male donor with ankylosing spondylitis.

At least ten counts were recorded for this clonotype. V and J are TRBV5-1 and TRBJ2-3, with D unclear. The germline V gene has CDR1 SGHRS and CDR2 YFSETQ. The CDR3 is 14 residues long. V was shortened by 0 bases and J by 2 bases, with 7 bases between the two germline ends. The DNA for the CDR3 is TGCGCCAGCAGCTTGGATCACCACACAGATACGCAGTATTTT. Amino acid sequence: CASSLDHHTDTQYF.

This clonotype was seen many times. The chain recombines TRBV25-1 with TRBJ2-7; 8 positions agree with TRBD1. This CDR3 has 15 residues. The V gene's germline CDR1 is MGHDK and CDR2 SYGVNS. J lost 2 bases, V lost 3 bases, and 6 bases had no gene match. The CDR3 DNA sequence: TGTGCCAGCAGTGAGGACAGGGTCAATCCCTACGAGCAGTACTTC. Amino acids: CASSEDRVNPYEQYF.

This clonotype was observed many times. V is TRBV5-1 and J is TRBJ2-2; 8 bases map to TRBD1. The CDR3 covers 18 residues. Per the germline V gene, CDR1 is SGHRS and CDR2 is YFSETQ. Trimming cost V 3 bases and J 3 bases; bases outside gene matches: 13. CDR3 sequence: CASSWTGTGSPDTGELFF. The CDR3, as DNA: TGCGCCAGCAGCTGGACTGGGACAGGAAGTCCGGACACCGGGGAGCTGTTTTTT.

This clonotype was counted ten times or more. The V call is TRBV5-1, the J call TRBJ2-1; 7 bases line up with TRBD2. Germline V gene data show CDR1 as SGHRS and CDR2 as YFSETQ. The V gene end was trimmed by 9 bases and the J gene end by 9 bases; junction bases not matched to a gene: 15. This CDR3 is built from 14 residues. CDR3 nucleotides: TGCGCCACCGGACGGGGGGAGCCCCGGGGTGAGCAGTTCTTC. This sequence encodes CATGRGEPRGEQFF.

V gene TRBV10-3 combines with J gene TRBJ2-7, with 7 positions matching TRBD1. Unmatched junction bases numbered 4, after V lost 0 bases and J lost 2 bases. In germline, CDR1 is ENHRY, CDR2 SYGVKD. The CDR3 sequence is 15 residues long. CDR3 residues: CAISESSQGPYEQYF. The CDR3 DNA sequence: TGTGCCATCAGTGAGTCGTCACAGGGGCCCTACGAGCAGTACTTC.

This chain connects TRBV7-3 to TRBJ2-4; 11 bases line up with TRBD2. The CDR3 runs 13 residues. V lost 6 bases, J lost 14 bases, and 9 bases stayed unmatched. Germline CDR1 and CDR2: SGHTA and FQGTGA. DNA of the CDR3: TGTGCCAGCAGTTATAGCGGGAGGGGCGAAAAGTACTTC. This translates into CASSYSGRGEKYF.

This chain uses TRBV29-1 with TRBJ2-5, with 7 bases fitting TRBD2. Per the germline V gene, CDR1 is SQVTM and CDR2 is ANQGSEA. The ends lost 6 bases at V and 1 base at J; junction bases unmatched: 5. This CDR3 comprises 13 residues. The CDR3 is CSVGGTPQETQYF. CDR3 nucleotides: TGCAGCGTGGGAGGGACGCCCCAAGAGACCCAGTACTTC.

This clonotype showed up many times. The J gene is TRBJ2-1, the V gene TRBV27; 11 bases fit TRBD2. Per the germline V gene, CDR1 is MNHEY and CDR2 is SMNVEV (reference sequence). The CDR3 consists of 14 residues. J was trimmed by 6 bases and V by 4 bases; bases with no gene match: 2. CDR3 amino acids: CASSWGLAANEQFF. The CDR3, as DNA: TGTGCCAGCAGTTGGGGACTAGCGGCCAATGAGCAGTTCTTC.

This clonotype was counted between two and nine times. The V and J genes are TRBV5-1 and TRBJ2-2, with 13 bases fitting TRBD2. The CDR3 length is 19 residues. The V segment lost 0 bases and the J segment 2 bases; nucleotides outside the gene matches: 7. Germline lookup yields CDR1 SGHRS and CDR2 YFSETQ. The CDR3 coding sequence is TGCGCCAGCAGCTTGGAGGGACTAGCGGGAATTCCAAACACCGGGGAGCTGTTTTTT. The encoded protein is CASSLEGLAGIPNTGELFF.

Many counts were recorded for this clonotype. The gene calls are TRBV20-1 and TRBJ1-6, with 10 bases lining up with TRBD1. V lost 5 bases to trimming and J lost 5 bases; unmatched junction nucleotides: 9. The CDR3 runs 16 residues. Per germline, CDR1 DFQATT and CDR2 SNEGSKA (reference sequence). The DNA for the CDR3 is TGCAGTGCTCGGGCGGGGGGACAGGGGAATAATTCACCCCTCCACTTT. This encodes CSARAGGQGNNSPLHF.

The rearrangement links TRBV7-3 to TRBJ2-7; unclear D gene. CDR3 size: 13 residues. The germline CDR1 and CDR2 sequences are SGHTA and FQGTGA. V was cut by 7 bases and J by 6 bases, with 16 bases left in between. The CDR3 DNA sequence: TGTGCCAGCACCTCAATGGGCCTCGGCGAGCAGTACTTC. Protein: CASTSMGLGEQYF.

This clonotype was counted a few times. This rearrangement joins TRBV18 to TRBJ2-3; D gene unclear. Germline V CDR1 and CDR2: KGHSH, LQKENI. V dropped 6 bases and J dropped 9 bases, with 10 bases sitting between them. The CDR3 extends over 11 amino acids. The CDR3 DNA sequence: TGTGCCAGCTCCGAGGCAGGCACGCAGTATTTT. This codes for CASSEAGTQYF. Combining the CDR3 with reference TRBV18 and TRBJ2-3 gives the whole variable domain NAGVMQNPRHLVRRRGQEARLRCSPMKGHSHVYWYRQLPEEGLKFMVYLQKENIIDESGMPKERFSAEFPKEGPSILRIQQVVRGDSAAYFCASSEAGTQYFGPGTRLTVL.

This clonotype was counted many times. For the CDR3, the DNA is TGCGCCAGCAGCTTGGGCCTAGCGGGAGTAGTGGATAATGAGCAGTTCTTC. Amino acid sequence: CASSLGLAGVVDNEQFF. This chain connects TRBV5-1 to TRBJ2-1; 10 nucleotides line up with TRBD2. CDR1 SGHRS and CDR2 YFSETQ come from the germline V gene. The V and J ends lost 0 bases and 7 bases, in that order; junction bases with no gene match: 10. The CDR3 length is 17 residues.

At least ten counts were recorded for this clonotype. The chain couples TRBV3-1 to TRBJ2-7, with D possibly TRBD1 on 6 matching bases. V lost 3 bases, J lost 3 bases, and 12 bases lay in between. Germline V lookup: CDR1 LGHDT, CDR2 YNNKEL (reference sequence). This CDR3 spans 14 amino acids. Here the CDR3 reads CASSHRGRLYEQYF. CDR3 nucleotide sequence: TGTGCCAGCAGCCACAGGGGACGGCTCTACGAGCAGTACTTC.

This clonotype appeared many times. The chain joins TRBV20-1 to TRBJ2-3; D perhaps matches TRBD2 (6 bases). Per the germline V gene, CDR1 is DFQATT and CDR2 is SNEGSKA (reference sequence). This CDR3 region has 15 residues. V shed 6 bases and J shed 5 bases, with 21 bases lying between them. The CDR3 bases are TGCAGTGCCAGGAAAACGCAGGGAGGCATAGATACGCAGTATTTT. This translates into CSARKTQGGIDTQYF.

This clonotype was observed a few times. The gene calls are TRBV24-1 and TRBJ1-5, with a weak D call TRBD1 (5 bases). The V end was cut by 2 bases, the J end by 6 bases, with 7 bases between. CDR1 KGHDR and CDR2 SFDVKD come from the germline V gene. The CDR3 contains 13 residues. The CDR3 spells CATSDSGVQPQHF. The CDR3 bases are TGTGCCACCAGTGATTCGGGGGTTCAGCCCCAGCATTTT.

This clonotype has a handful of counts. This chain links TRBV6-6 with TRBJ1-5; no definite D call. The CDR3 spans 13 residues. V lost 2 bases and J 6 bases, leaving 8 bases between the germline ends. Germline V gene lookup returns CDR1 MNHNY and CDR2 SVGAGI (reference sequence). The chain's CDR3 is CASSYGVAQPQHF. DNA of the CDR3: TGTGCCAGCAGTTACGGGGTCGCTCAGCCCCAGCATTTT.

This clonotype appeared a few times. The chain has TRBV3-1 and TRBJ2-6, with D possibly matching TRBD2 (7 bases). Trimming removed 2 bases at V and 4 bases at J, with 12 bases between. There are 16 residues in the CDR3. CDR1 and CDR2 from the germline V gene are LGHDT and YNNKEL (reference sequence). The CDR3: CASSQRGAQGANVLTF. CDR3 nucleotide sequence: TGTGCCAGCAGCCAACGGGGGGCGCAAGGGGCCAACGTCCTGACTTTC.

The rearrangement links TRBV7-3 to TRBJ2-7; D not resolved. V was trimmed by 2 bases and J by 6 bases, leaving 14 bases between them. Germline loops: CDR1 SGHTA, CDR2 FQGTGA. CDR3 length: 14 amino acids. CDR3: CASSLGPGVGEQYF. CDR3 bases: TGTGCCAGCAGCTTAGGGCCAGGCGTTGGCGAGCAGTACTTC.

The table lists this clonotype with many counts. V and J are TRBV7-6 and TRBJ2-2; D is unclear. V lost 0 bases and J lost 5, with 4 bases in between. There are 13 residues in the CDR3. Germline V gene sequence: CDR1 SGHVS, CDR2 FNYEAQ. The DNA for the CDR3 is TGTGCCAGCAGCTTAGCTAGAACCGGGGAGCTGTTTTTT. Protein product: CASSLARTGELFF.

V is TRBV28 and J is TRBJ2-1, with TRBD2 identical over 12 bases. In germline, CDR1 is MDHEN, CDR2 SYDVKM. Germline trimming cut 0 bases from V and 10 bases from J; bases unmatched to any gene: 7. The CDR3 extends over 16 amino acids. CDR3 loop: CASSLWTSGSRREQFF. CDR3 in DNA: TGTGCCAGCAGTTTATGGACTAGCGGGAGTCGTAGGGAGCAGTTCTTC.

This clonotype was seen only a few times. The chain uses TRBV29-1 and TRBJ2-1; 8 nucleotides line up with TRBD2. V was clipped by 4 bases and J by 0 bases; unmatched bases: 2. Looked up from germline, CDR1 is SQVTM and CDR2 is ANQGSEA. This CDR3 has 14 amino acids. CDR3 DNA: TGCAGCGTTGGACTAGCGAGCTCCTACAATGAGCAGTTCTTC. Translating gives CSVGLASSYNEQFF.

This clonotype was seen more than once but under ten times. The chain couples TRBV20-1 to TRBJ2-3; TRBD2 matches 7 bases. In germline, CDR1 is DFQATT, CDR2 SNEGSKA (reference sequence). CDR3 length equals 15 residues. With V trimmed by 3 bases and J by 0 bases, 6 bases remained unmatched. CDR3: CSASLLAASTDTQYF. The CDR3 nucleotides read TGCAGTGCTAGCTTGCTAGCGGCTAGCACAGATACGCAGTATTTT.

In its sample, this clonotype was seen a few times. The chain employs TRBV28 and TRBJ1-1; D gene ambiguous. The CDR3 has 12 amino acids. Germline V gives CDR1 MDHEN, CDR2 SYDVKM. V dropped 6 bases and J dropped 8 bases, with 13 bases sitting between them. The chain's CDR3 is CASRFLQFEAFF. As DNA, the CDR3 is TGTGCCAGCAGGTTTCTACAATTCGAAGCTTTCTTT.

In this sample, this clonotype turned up a few times. The chain carries TRBV4-2 and TRBJ1-2, with TRBD1 identical over 7 bases. The CDR3 contains 14 residues. With V trimmed by 2 bases and J by 4 bases, 4 bases remained unmatched. The germline V gene encodes CDR1 LGHNA and CDR2 YNFKEQ. CDR3 DNA: TGTGCCAGCAGCCAAACCGGGACAGCCTATGGCTACACCTTC. Its translation: CASSQTGTAYGYTF.